These T cell receptor beta chains were read from a single sample in a study of T cells in Graves' hyperthyroidism and ophthalmopathy. In TCRdb, the multiplex PCR reads were re-called with MiXCR into one record per CDR3 protein. The sample records more than 95,000 distinct CDR3 sequences, about 50% being singletons. Sequences were obtained from blood. The receptors were sampled from a man aged 40-49 years with Graves' hyperthyroidism. Both conserved end residues are part of each CDR3. D genes are given only for firm matches. A row's size may be missing; if present it is once, few, many or a size class.

V	D	J	size	CDR3	DNA
TRBV6-1	NA	TRBJ1-1	many	CASSSLGNTEAFF	TGTGCCAGCAGTTCACTGGGGAACACTGAAGCTTTCTTT
TRBV9	TRBD1	TRBJ2-1	NA	CASSDKQGADTEQFF	TGTGCCAGCAGCGATAAACAGGGGGCGGACACTGAGCAGTTCTTC
TRBV20-1	NA	TRBJ2-7	NA	CSARSSGNGEQYF	TGCAGTGCTAGATCGTCAGGGAACGGCGAGCAGTACTTC
TRBV7-2	NA	TRBJ2-1	NA	CASSFGQFF	TGTGCCAGCAGCTTTGGGCAGTTCTTC
TRBV9	TRBD2	TRBJ2-3	once	CASSAGGGDQPQHPTDTQYF	TGTGCCAGCAGCGCTGGGGGGGGAGACCAGCCCCAGCACCCCACAGATACGCAGTATTTT
TRBV19	NA	TRBJ1-1	many	CASSISTGRSEAFF	TGTGCCAGTAGTATATCGACAGGCAGGTCTGAAGCTTTCTTT
TRBV10-3	TRBD1	TRBJ2-7	NA	CAISEGQGAYEQYF	TGTGCCATCAGTGAGGGACAGGGCGCCTACGAGCAGTACTTC
TRBV7-9	NA	TRBJ2-5	many	CASRSPRGRETQYF	TGTGCCAGCAGATCGCCCCGGGGGCGGGAGACCCAGTACTTC
TRBV5-8	TRBD2	TRBJ2-5	many	CASSASGSETQYF	TGTGCCAGCAGCGCGAGCGGGAGCGAGACCCAGTACTTC
TRBV27	NA	TRBJ2-7	few	CASSLTSIYEQYF	TGTGCCAGCAGTTTAACTAGCATCTACGAGCAGTACTTC
TRBV9	NA	TRBJ2-5	NA	CASSVQGSNKETQYF	TGTGCCAGCAGCGTGCAGGGCAGCAATAAGGAGACCCAGTACTTC
TRBV5-4	NA	TRBJ2-5	NA	CASSLSQYF	TGTGCCAGCAGCTTATCCCAGTACTTC
TRBV15	NA	TRBJ1-6	NA	CATSSFAGYNSPLHF	TGTGCCACCAGCAGCTTCGCAGGGTATAATTCACCCCTCCACTTT
TRBV20-1	NA	TRBJ1-4	NA	CSASSGDSVKLFF	TGCAGTGCTAGTTCAGGGGATTCTGTAAAACTGTTTTTT
TRBV20-1	TRBD1	TRBJ1-1	NA	CSAQGTGLGTEAFF	TGCAGTGCCCAGGGGACAGGGTTGGGGACTGAAGCTTTCTTT
TRBV7-2	TRBD1	TRBJ1-1	many	CASSKQNRGMNTEAFF	TGTGCCAGCAGCAAGCAAAACAGGGGAATGAACACTGAAGCTTTCTTT
TRBV10-3	NA	TRBJ1-2	many	CAISEATDYGYTF	TGTGCCATCAGTGAGGCGACAGACTATGGCTACACCTTC
TRBV29-1	NA	TRBJ2-1	many	CSVEDHDRRTDQGAYNEQFF	TGCAGCGTTGAAGATCACGACAGAAGGACGGATCAAGGTGCCTACAATGAGCAGTTCTTC
TRBV6-5	TRBD2	TRBJ2-1	many	CASSYSVAGAYNEQFF	TGTGCCAGCAGTTACTCGGTAGCGGGGGCCTACAATGAGCAGTTCTTC
TRBV6-5	NA	TRBJ1-2	many	CASSYGWQGTHYGYTF	TGTGCCAGCAGTTACGGGTGGCAGGGGACCCACTATGGCTACACCTTC
TRBV7-6	NA	TRBJ2-7	many	CASSLMKPGTSTYEQYF	TGTGCCAGCAGCTTAATGAAACCAGGGACTTCGACGTACGAGCAGTACTTC
TRBV20-1	TRBD1	TRBJ1-4	NA	CSAVSPGTGGGKLFF	TGCAGTGCCGTAAGTCCCGGGACAGGGGGCGGAAAACTGTTTTTT
TRBV5-4	TRBD1	TRBJ2-5	NA	CASSVPGQGALETQYF	TGTGCCAGCAGCGTACCGGGACAGGGGGCGTTGGAGACCCAGTACTTC
TRBV2	NA	TRBJ2-7	many	CASVQGNLYEQYF	TGTGCCAGCGTTCAGGGGAATCTTTACGAGCAGTACTTC
TRBV7-2	NA	TRBJ2-7	many	CASSPRIYYEQYF	TGTGCCAGCAGCCCCCGAATTTACTACGAGCAGTACTTC
TRBV10-1	NA	TRBJ1-6	NA	CASFPSREDSPLHF	TGCGCCAGCTTCCCCAGCAGAGAAGATTCACCCCTCCACTTT
TRBV20-1	TRBD1	TRBJ2-5	NA	CSALQGKETQYF	TGCAGTGCGTTACAGGGGAAAGAGACCCAGTACTTC
TRBV5-1	NA	TRBJ1-5	NA	CASSLGPEHF	TGCGCCAGCAGCTTGGGTCCCGAGCATTTT
TRBV20-1	NA	TRBJ2-1	many	CSARDPVYNEQFF	TGCAGTGCTAGAGATCCGGTATACAATGAGCAGTTCTTC